One and the same sample provided the 13 T cell receptor beta chains below, sequenced in a study of cytomegalovirus exposure and HLA in healthy donors (dated by TCRdb to 2016 to 2017). The library was made by the immunoSEQ multiplex PCR assay. For the multiplex PCR, a mixture combining 60 forward primers for TCR Vbeta segments and 13 reverse primers for TCR Jbeta segments was used. TCRdb re-hosts the immuneACCESS table, in-frame sequences only. Its copies lack some clones; in the studies checked, an unresolved V gene accounts for under half of them, and the cause for the rest is not known. The sample's table lists a count of fewer than 85,000 clones. The ten top clones hold about 5% of the sample. The source material was PBMCs. Source of these receptors: a woman aged 40-49 years in good health and CMV-seropositive.

The chain uses TRBV2 and TRBJ1-1; D ambiguous. In germline, CDR1 is SNHLY, CDR2 FYNNEI. The CDR3 has 14 residues. The V gene lost 7 bases and the J gene lost 1 base, with 13 bases spanning the gap. The CDR3 nucleotides read TGTGCCAGCACCGCCTGGGCAGGGAACACTGAAGCTTTCTTT. Its translation is CASTAWAGNTEAFF.

This chain joins TRBV6-5 and TRBJ1-1; D may be TRBD1 (6 bases). V was cut by 6 bases and J by 5 bases, with 16 bases left in between. This CDR3 has 14 residues. Germline CDR1 and CDR2: MNHEY and SVGAGI. The CDR3 coding sequence is TGTGCCAGCAGCCTCCTTGCCAGGGGTACTGAAGCTTTCTTT. Translating gives CASSLLARGTEAFF.

V and J are TRBV6-1 and TRBJ2-7; D gene ambiguous. Germline loops: CDR1 MNHNS, CDR2 SASEGT. The germline V and J ends were trimmed by 3 bases and 2 bases, with 8 bases remaining between them. The length of the CDR3 is 13 residues. For the CDR3, the DNA is TGTGCCAGCAGTGAGACTGGAACCTACGAGCAGTACTTC. Amino acid sequence: CASSETGTYEQYF.

To note about this clone: This CDR3 is also generated by other DNA sequences in the sample. J is TRBJ1-2 and V is TRBV4-3; possibly TRBD1 for D (5 bases). Germline CDR1 LGHNA, CDR2 YSLEER. Between the trimmed V and J ends, which lost 1 base and 2 bases, there was a span of 11 bases. The CDR3 covers 15 residues. The CDR3 spells CASSQVPTVNYGYTF. In DNA form, the CDR3 reads TGCGCCAGCAGCCAAGTACCGACAGTCAACTATGGCTACACCTTC.

V is TRBV9 and J is TRBJ2-7, with 9 nucleotides matching TRBD2. The germline V gene encodes CDR1 SGDLS and CDR2 YYNGEE. The CDR3 consists of 17 residues. After removal of 0 bases from V and 7 bases from J, the junction contained 14 bases not matched to a gene. This CDR3 is CASSVATSAGGPGEQYF. The CDR3 region has the DNA TGTGCCAGCAGCGTAGCTACATCGGCGGGAGGGCCCGGGGAGCAGTACTTC.

As regards this clone: Additional DNA sequences in this sample encode the identical CDR3. This chain joins TRBV4-1 and TRBJ2-5; 8 bases align to TRBD2. V shed 6 bases and J 5 bases; nucleotides not matched to a gene: 14. Germline CDR1 and CDR2: MGHRA and YSYEKL. The CDR3 is made up of 16 amino acids. The CDR3 nucleotides read TGCGCCAGCAGGCGCCTGGGGCTAGCGGGTGGGGAGACCCAGTACTTC. Translation gives CASRRLGLAGGETQYF.

The chain carries TRBV6-1 and TRBJ2-7, with 8 nucleotides matching TRBD2. Germline V gene lookup returns CDR1 MNHNS and CDR2 SASEGT. V was clipped by 5 bases and J by 2 bases; unmatched bases: 8. The CDR3 has 15 residues. The CDR3 loop is CASSSGLGAPYEQYF. In DNA form, the CDR3 reads TGTGCCAGCAGTTCGGGACTAGGGGCCCCCTACGAGCAGTACTTC.

The rearrangement links TRBV28 to TRBJ2-5, with 9 bases fitting TRBD1. With the DNA end fitting TRBJ2-7 better, the J assignment may be wrong. This CDR3 contains 16 residues. Per the germline V gene, CDR1 is MDHEN and CDR2 is SYDVKM. The CDR3 DNA reads TGTGCCAGCAGTTTATTGTCGGGACAGGGCCCCTACGAGCAGTACTTC. Translation gives CASSLLSGQGPYEQYF.

This sequence joins TRBV2 and TRBJ2-5; TRBD1 matches 7 bases. Germline CDR1 and CDR2: SNHLY and FYNNEI. V shed 4 bases, J shed 1 base, and the junction held 12 bases outside the gene matches. There are 17 residues in the CDR3. CDR3 coding DNA: TGTGCCAGCAGTGTACCGCCGGGACAGTACCTCCAAGAGACCCAGTACTTC. Translation: CASSVPPGQYLQETQYF. Using reference TRBV2 and TRBJ2-5 for the parts outside the CDR3, the full variable domain is EPEVTQTPSHQVTQMGQEVILRCVPISNHLYFYWYRQILGQKVEFLVSFYNNEISEKSEIFDDQFSVERPDGSNFTLKIRSTKLEDSAMYFCASSVPPGQYLQETQYFGPGTRLLVL.

J is TRBJ1-2 and V is TRBV29-1, with D tentatively TRBD1 (5 bases). Looked up from germline, CDR1 is SQVTM and CDR2 is ANQGSEA. The V and J ends lost 6 bases and 3 bases respectively, with 17 bases between them. The length of the CDR3 is 14 residues. CDR3 loop: CSVPSGKGDYGYTF. The CDR3 DNA follows: TGCAGCGTCCCGTCAGGGAAGGGTGACTATGGCTACACCTTC.

This chain links TRBV5-5 with TRBJ1-5, with D maybe TRBD1 (6 bases). V was clipped by 2 bases and J by 11 bases, with 17 bases between them. The CDR3 has 14 residues. The germline CDR1 and CDR2 sequences are SGHKS and YYEKEE (reference sequence). CDR3 amino acids: CASSLGQPQRTQHF. CDR3 coding DNA: TGTGCCAGCAGCTTAGGACAGCCTCAAAGGACCCAGCATTTT.

Notes on this clone: Other DNA sequences in the sample encode the same CDR3. This rearrangement joins TRBV6-1 to TRBJ1-2, with D possibly being TRBD1 (6 bases). Germline CDR1 reads MNHNS; CDR2 reads SASEGT. This CDR3 is built from 14 residues. V was trimmed by 1 base and J by 4 bases, leaving 10 bases between them. CDR3 sequence reads: CASSEGDTLYGYTF. The CDR3 nucleotides are TGTGCCAGCAGTGAAGGGGACACCCTCTATGGCTACACCTTC.

The J gene is TRBJ2-3, the V gene TRBV30, with D perhaps matching TRBD2 (5 bases). V dropped 4 bases and J dropped 5 bases, with 13 bases sitting between them. Germline CDR1 and CDR2: GTSNPN and SVGIG (reference sequence). The CDR3 is 13 residues long. The CDR3 loop is CAWTQRRGDTQYF. CDR3 coding DNA: TGTGCCTGGACTCAGCGGCGAGGAGATACGCAGTATTTT.